A selection of T cell receptor beta chains follows, all from one sample in a study of cytomegalovirus exposure and HLA in healthy donors. Sequencing used immunoSEQ multiplex PCR; TCRdb keeps in-frame clones, though not all of them. This sample has under 110,000 clones, with approximately 70% found just once. The specimen was PBMCs. Every receptor here comes from a boy younger than 18 in good health and CMV-seronegative. Both conserved end residues are part of each CDR3. A D gene is named only where the DNA matches it firmly. The size field is filled for only some rows; it gives once, few, many or a size class.

D	length	J	size	V	CDR3	DNA
NA	13	TRBJ2-7	NA	TRBV11-2	CASSFPGPDEQYF	TGTGCCAGCAGCTTTCCGGGTCCAGACGAGCAGTACTTC
TRBD2	18	TRBJ2-3	NA	TRBV5-1	CASSFLAGGKPGPDTQYF	TGCGCCAGCAGCTTCTTAGCGGGGGGCAAACCGGGTCCAGATACGCAGTATTTT
NA	13	TRBJ2-5	NA	TRBV9	CASSVGPRETQYF	TGTGCCAGCAGCGTAGGACCGCGGGAGACCCAGTACTTC
NA	15	TRBJ1-3	NA	TRBV28	CASSLATSSGNTIYF	TGTGCCAGCAGTTTAGCCACGAGCTCTGGAAACACCATATATTTT
NA	13	TRBJ2-5	NA	TRBV19	CASSTGYRETQYF	TGTGCCAGTAGTACAGGGTATCGAGAGACCCAGTACTTC
NA	15	TRBJ1-1	once	TRBV5-1	CASSRTVTGWGEAFF	TGCGCCAGCAGCCGTACCGTAACAGGGTGGGGTGAAGCTTTCTTT
TRBD1	12	TRBJ1-1	NA	TRBV2	CASNKTPLQGIF	TGTGCCAGCAACAAGACTCCCCTACAGGGGATTTTT
NA	15	TRBJ2-3	NA	TRBV6-4	CASSSEPSTHHTQYF	TGTGCCAGCAGTTCCGAACCTAGCACCCACCATACGCAGTATTTT
NA	15	TRBJ2-2	NA	TRBV19	CASSASGLNTGELFF	TGTGCCAGTAGTGCCTCGGGACTCAACACCGGGGAGCTGTTTTTT
TRBD2	16	TRBJ2-7	NA	TRBV13	CASSFYGLAASYEQYF	TGTGCCAGCAGCTTCTACGGACTAGCGGCATCCTACGAGCAGTACTTC
TRBD1	15	TRBJ2-3	NA	TRBV7-9	CASSPYTGVVDTQYF	TGTGCCAGCAGCCCCTACACAGGGGTCGTAGATACGCAGTATTTT
NA	16	TRBJ2-3	NA	TRBV7-8	CASSLGEYRGTDTQYF	TGTGCCAGCAGCTTAGGCGAATACAGGGGCACAGATACGCAGTATTTT
NA	12	TRBJ2-5	NA	TRBV9	CASSEFRETQYF	TGTGCCAGCAGCGAATTCCGAGAGACCCAGTACTTC
TRBD2	14	TRBJ2-5	NA	TRBV7-9	CASSRIAGQETQYF	TGTGCCAGCAGCCGTATAGCGGGGCAAGAGACCCAGTACTTC
NA	13	TRBJ2-7	NA	TRBV15	CATSRAGATEQYF	TGTGCCACCAGCAGAGCAGGGGCTACCGAGCAGTACTTC
TRBD2	16	TRBJ2-3	NA	TRBV5-1	CASSLELAGGGDTQYF	TGCGCCAGCAGCTTGGAACTAGCGGGGGGAGGAGATACGCAGTATTTT
TRBD1	15	TRBJ1-6	NA	TRBV28	CASSSPDRVNSPLHF	TGTGCCAGCAGTTCCCCGGACAGGGTTAATTCACCCCTCCACTTT
TRBD1	14	TRBJ1-6	NA	TRBV30	CAWRGQAYNSPLHF	TGTGCCTGGAGGGGACAGGCGTATAATTCACCCCTCCACTTT
NA	13	TRBJ1-2	NA	TRBV28	CASREQSSYGYTF	TGTGCCAGCAGGGAACAGAGCAGCTATGGCTACACCTTC
NA	12	TRBJ2-7	once	TRBV6-6	CASSHRSYEQYF	TGTGCCAGCAGTCACAGGTCCTACGAGCAGTACTTC
TRBD1	14	TRBJ1-6	NA	TRBV27	CASTSGTGNSPLHF	TGTGCCAGCACCTCTGGGACAGGGAATTCACCCCTCCACTTT
TRBD1	14	TRBJ1-1	NA	TRBV4-1	CASSPQGAGTEAFF	TGCGCCAGCAGCCCACAGGGGGCAGGCACTGAAGCTTTCTTT
NA	12	TRBJ2-7	NA	TRBV28	CASSLPAGEQYF	TGTGCCAGCAGTCTCCCGGCGGGAGAGCAGTACTTC
TRBD1	13	TRBJ2-7	NA	TRBV10-3	CATKGQLGGEQYF	TGTGCCACCAAGGGACAGTTAGGGGGCGAGCAGTACTTC
TRBD1	13	TRBJ1-2	NA	TRBV6-5	CASSRDRNYGYTF	TGTGCCAGCAGTCGGGACAGAAACTATGGCTACACCTTC
NA	12	TRBJ2-3	NA	TRBV5-4	CASSLEGDTQYF	TGTGCCAGCAGCTTGGAGGGGGATACGCAGTATTTT
NA	14	TRBJ1-2	NA	TRBV6-5	CASSYLGANYGYTF	TGTGCCAGCAGTTACCTAGGAGCTAACTATGGCTACACCTTC
NA	14	TRBJ2-5	NA	TRBV7-2	CASSKQGYQETQYF	TGTGCCAGCAGCAAACAGGGTTACCAAGAGACCCAGTACTTC
NA	17	TRBJ2-4	NA	TRBV5-8	CASSKTGRGLAKNIQYF	TGTGCCAGCAGCAAAACCGGGAGGGGGCTAGCCAAAAACATTCAGTACTTC
NA	17	TRBJ2-3	NA	TRBV15	CATSRASGGPNTDTQYF	TGTGCCACCAGCAGAGCCTCGGGGGGCCCCAACACAGATACGCAGTATTTT
NA	13	TRBJ2-3	once	TRBV29-1	CSVALRSTDTQYF	TGCAGCGTTGCTTTGCGCAGCACAGATACGCAGTATTTT
NA	11	TRBJ2-1	NA	TRBV6-6	CASSTGQLWFF	TGTGCCAGCAGCACCGGACAGCTTTGGTTCTTC
NA	14	TRBJ2-3	NA	TRBV27	CASSRGQRTDTQYF	TGTGCCAGCAGCCGAGGACAGCGCACAGATACGCAGTATTTT
TRBD1	15	TRBJ2-1	NA	TRBV30	CAWTPPDRVYNEQFF	TGTGCCTGGACCCCCCCCGACAGGGTCTACAATGAGCAGTTCTTC
TRBD2	16	TRBJ2-2	NA	TRBV15	CATSKGLAARMGELFF	TGTGCCACCAGCAAAGGACTAGCGGCTCGAATGGGGGAGCTGTTTTTT